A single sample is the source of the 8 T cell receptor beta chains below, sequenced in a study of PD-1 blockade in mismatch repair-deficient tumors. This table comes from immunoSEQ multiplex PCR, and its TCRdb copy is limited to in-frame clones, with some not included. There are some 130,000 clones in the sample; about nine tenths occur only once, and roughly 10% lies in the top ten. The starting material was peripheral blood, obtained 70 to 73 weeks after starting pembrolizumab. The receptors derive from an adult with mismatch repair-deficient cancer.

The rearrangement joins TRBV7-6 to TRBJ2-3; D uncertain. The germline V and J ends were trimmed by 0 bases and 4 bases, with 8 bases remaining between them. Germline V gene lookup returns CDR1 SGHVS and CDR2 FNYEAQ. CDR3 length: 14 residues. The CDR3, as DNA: TGTGCCAGCAGCTTAGCGAGATCCCCAGATACGCAGTATTTT. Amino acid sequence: CASSLARSPDTQYF.

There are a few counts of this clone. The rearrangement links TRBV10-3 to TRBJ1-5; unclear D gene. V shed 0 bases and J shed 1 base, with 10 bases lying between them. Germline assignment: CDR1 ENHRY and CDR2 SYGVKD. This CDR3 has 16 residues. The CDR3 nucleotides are TGTGCCATCAGTGAGTCGGGCAGAACCAGCAATCAGCCCCAGCATTTT. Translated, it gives CAISESGRTSNQPQHF.

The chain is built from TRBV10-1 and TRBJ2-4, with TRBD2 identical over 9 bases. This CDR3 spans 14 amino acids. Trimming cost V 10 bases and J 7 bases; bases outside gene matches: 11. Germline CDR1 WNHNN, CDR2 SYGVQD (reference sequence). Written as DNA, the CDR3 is TGCGCCATTTACGCCGGGACTAGCTGGAACATTCAGTACTTC. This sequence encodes CAIYAGTSWNIQYF.

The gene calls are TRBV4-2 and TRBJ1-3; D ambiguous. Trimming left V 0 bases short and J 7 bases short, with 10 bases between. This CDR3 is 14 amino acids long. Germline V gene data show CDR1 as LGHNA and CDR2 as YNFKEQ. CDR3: CASSQDTRVNTIYF. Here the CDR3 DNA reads TGTGCCAGCAGCCAAGATACAAGAGTGAACACCATATATTTT.

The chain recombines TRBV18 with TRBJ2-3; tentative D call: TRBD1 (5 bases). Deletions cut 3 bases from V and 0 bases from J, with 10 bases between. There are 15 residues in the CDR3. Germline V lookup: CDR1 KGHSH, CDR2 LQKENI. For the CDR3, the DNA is TGTGCCAGCTCACCGACAGTCACTAGCACAGATACGCAGTATTTT. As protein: CASSPTVTSTDTQYF.

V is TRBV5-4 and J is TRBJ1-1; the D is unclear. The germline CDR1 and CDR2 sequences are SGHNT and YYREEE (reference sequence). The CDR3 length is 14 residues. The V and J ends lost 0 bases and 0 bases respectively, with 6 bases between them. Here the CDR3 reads CASSLDLMNTEAFF. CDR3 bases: TGTGCCAGCAGCTTGGATCTGATGAACACTGAAGCTTTCTTT.

This chain's CDR3 is CASSTATGGCGQPQHF. The DNA for the CDR3 is TGTGCCAGCAGTACCGCGACAGGGGGCTGTGGTCAGCCCCAGCATTTT. The chain couples TRBV25-1 to TRBJ1-5; 10 bases line up with TRBD1. The J segment lost 6 bases and the V segment lost 5 bases, leaving 10 bases of the junction unmatched. This CDR3 is built from 16 residues. Germline V lookup: CDR1 MGHDK, CDR2 SYGVNS. Looking up the rest from reference TRBV25-1 and TRBJ1-5 gives the full variable domain: EADIYQTPRYLVIGTGKKITLECSQTMGHDKMYWYQQDPGMELHLIHYSYGVNSTEKGDLSSESTVSRIRTEHFPLTLESARPSHTSQYLCASSTATGGCGQPQHFGDGTRLSIL.

Here the CDR3 reads CATSRGTSGVYNEQFF. The CDR3 coding sequence is TGTGCCACCAGCCGGGGGACTAGCGGAGTCTACAATGAGCAGTTCTTC. The genes are TRBV15 and TRBJ2-1; 11 bases match TRBD2. The CDR3 consists of 16 residues. Germline CDR1 reads LNHNV; CDR2 reads YYDKDF (reference sequence). The junction had 6 bases not matched to a gene; V was cut back by 5 bases and J by 3 bases.